A selection of T cell receptor beta chains follows, all from one sample in a study of shared clonotypes between healthy human individuals. The assay was immunoSEQ multiplex PCR, and TCRdb's table has in-frame clones only and misses some. The table has 2 million to 3 million clones, approximately 94% seen once. The sample taken for sequencing was naive CD4+ T cells from PBMCs. These receptor sequences come from a man aged 18 to 29 in good health. Some clones in this sample may be carry-over from other donors' samples. The CDR3 runs from the conserved cysteine through the conserved F or W. Each record gives: V gene, D gene, clone size, J gene, CDR3 DNA, CDR3 protein. The D gene is left open where the match is weak. A row's size may be missing; if present it is once, few, many or a size class.

>TRBV5-4|TRBD2|.|TRBJ2-7
TGTGCCAGCATGACTAGCGGGGCTAAGGGATCCCTCGAGCAGTACTTC
CASMTSGAKGSLEQYF
>TRBV28|.|.|TRBJ1-4
TGTGCCAGCAGGACAGCTAATGAAAAACTGTTTTTT
CASRTANEKLFF
>TRBV4-1|.|.|TRBJ2-1
TGCGCCAGCAGCCCGCAGGGGCGGGGGCAAAATGAGCAGTTCTTC
CASSPQGRGQNEQFF
>TRBV19|TRBD1|.|TRBJ1-4
TGTGCCAGTAGTATGTTGGCAGGGGGCGGTGAAAAACTGTTTTTT
CASSMLAGGGEKLFF
>TRBV19|TRBD1|few|TRBJ1-5
TGTGCCAGTAGTCTCCGGGACAGGGGGACTCAGCCCCAGCATTTT
CASSLRDRGTQPQHF
>TRBV21-1|.|.|TRBJ2-1
TGTGCCAGCAGCAAAGCGCTTCGAGGGAGTTTTACCTACAATGAGCAGTTCTTC
CASSKALRGSFTYNEQFF
>TRBV28|TRBD2|.|TRBJ2-1
TGTGCCAGCAGTAAACGAACGGGTGGGAGGGAGGTTCAGTTCTTC
CASSKRTGGREVQFF
>TRBV28|.|.|TRBJ2-7
TGTGCCAGCACCCCAGGACAGTCCTACGAGCAGTACTTC
CASTPGQSYEQYF
>TRBV5-5|.|.|TRBJ2-3
TGTGCCAGCAGCGTAAGGCAGGGACTCGCAGATACGCAGTATTTT
CASSVRQGLADTQYF
>TRBV28|.|.|TRBJ2-7
TGTGCCAGCAGTCCTGACAGAGACGAGCAGTACTTC
CASSPDRDEQYF
>TRBV18|.|.|TRBJ2-2
TGTGCCAGCTCATCGACAGTTTCTGCTAACACCGGGGAGCTGTTTTTT
CASSSTVSANTGELFF